A single sample gave rise to the 20 T cell receptor beta chains below, sequenced in a study of blood T cell repertoires in COVID-19. TCRdb's table, derived via immunoSEQ multiplex PCR, lists solely in-frame clones and lacks some. This repertoire shows approximately 350,000 clones, roughly 90% found once; its top ten account for just under 7.5%. The specimen sequenced was peripheral blood. These receptors all come from a woman aged 70-85 years with COVID-19, enrolled during active disease.

In regard to this clone: The same CDR3 arises from other DNA sequences in this sample as well. The chain recombines TRBV2 with TRBJ1-4; D is possibly TRBD1 (5 bases). Germline-derived CDR1 and CDR2 are SNHLY and FYNNEI. Trimming shortened V by 2 bases and J by 5 bases, and 9 bases separated the two germline ends. The CDR3 extends over 14 amino acids. The CDR3 DNA reads as TGTGCCAGCAGTGAACAGGGAAGGAATGAAAAACTGTTTTTT. This codes for CASSEQGRNEKLFF.

Here the CDR3 DNA reads TGTGCCAGCAGCGGAACAAACCGGAGCTCCTATAATTCACCCCTCCACTTT. It yields the protein CASSGTNRSSYNSPLHF. V and J are TRBV9 and TRBJ1-6, with no clear D. This CDR3 contains 17 residues. Trimming stripped 3 bases from V and 0 bases from J, with 13 bases between. The germline CDR1 and CDR2 sequences are SGDLS and YYNGEE.

The chain uses TRBV28 and TRBJ1-1, with TRBD1 identical over 10 bases. The CDR3 totals 13 residues. Germline V CDR1 and CDR2: MDHEN, SYDVKM. Unmatched junction bases numbered 6, after V lost 10 bases and J lost 4 bases. CDR3 DNA sequence: TGTGCCACCGGGACAGGGGTATTCACTGAAGCTTTCTTT. Protein: CATGTGVFTEAFF.

The sample holds one count of this clone. CDR3 protein: CASSSTGAGNTIYF. DNA of the CDR3: TGTGCCAGCTCATCGACAGGGGCTGGAAACACCATATATTTT. The chain links TRBV18 to TRBJ1-3; 8 bases are shared with TRBD1. This CDR3 is built from 14 residues. The trim removed 5 bases at V and 2 bases at J, leaving 2 bases unmatched. CDR1 KGHSH and CDR2 LQKENI come from the germline V gene.

This chain links TRBV4-3 with TRBJ2-1, with D uncertain. The V gene's germline CDR1 is LGHNA and CDR2 YSLEER. V lost 1 base to trimming and J lost 6 bases, with 10 bases between them. This CDR3 is 14 amino acids long. The CDR3 DNA reads TGCGCCAGCAGCCAAGCCGGGTCCGCCAATGAGCAGTTCTTC. Translating gives CASSQAGSANEQFF.

This rearrangement joins TRBV6-6 to TRBJ1-5, with D unclear. Trimming pared 2 bases from V and 7 bases from J, leaving 6 bases between. The length of the CDR3 is 12 residues. From germline, CDR1 is MNHNY and CDR2 SVGAGI (reference sequence). The CDR3 here is CASSYAVQPQHF. In DNA, the CDR3 is TGTGCCAGCAGTTACGCGGTCCAGCCCCAGCATTTT.

This chain uses TRBV27 with TRBJ1-5, with a possible D match to TRBD1 (5 bases). The V gene's germline CDR1 is MNHEY and CDR2 SMNVEV (reference sequence). This CDR3 contains 15 residues. Deletions cut 2 bases from V and 0 bases from J, with 8 bases between. The DNA of the CDR3 is TGTGCCAGCAGTTTAATCAGGGATAGCAATCAGCCCCAGCATTTT. Protein product: CASSLIRDSNQPQHF.

This rearrangement joins TRBV2 to TRBJ1-2; no firm D call. The CDR3 is 13 residues long. The V gene lost 1 base and the J gene lost 5 bases, with 8 bases spanning the gap. The germline V gene encodes CDR1 SNHLY and CDR2 FYNNEI. CDR3 sequence reads: CASSEVGEYGYTF. For the CDR3, the DNA is TGTGCCAGCAGTGAAGTGGGAGAGTATGGCTACACCTTC.

CDR3 in DNA: TGTGCCTGGAGCGTCGGAGGAGGGGAAAAACTGTTTTTT. It encodes CAWSVGGGEKLFF. The chain couples TRBV30 to TRBJ1-4; D unresolved. The CDR3 is 13 amino acids. CDR1 GTSNPN and CDR2 SVGIG come from the germline V gene (reference sequence). Trimming removed 3 bases from V and 8 bases from J, with 13 bases in between.

The rearrangement uses TRBV27 and TRBJ1-3; D gene uncertain. The CDR3 runs 10 residues. The germline V gene encodes CDR1 MNHEY and CDR2 SMNVEV (reference sequence). Trimming cost V 8 bases and J 15 bases, with 14 bases left between them. CDR3 in DNA: TGTGCCAGCCCCTCACCCGAGGAATATTTT. Its translation is CASPSPEEYF.

A note on this clone: A read error may produce the germline difference seen at one junction end. The CDR3 is CAGNRGLNTKAFF. The DNA of the CDR3 is TGTGCCGGCAACAGGGGTCTGAACACTAAAGCTTTCTTT. The rearrangement links TRBV6-1 to TRBJ1-1; 7 bases are shared with TRBD1. Germline V gene data show CDR1 as MNHNS and CDR2 as SASEGT. The CDR3 totals 13 residues.

The rearrangement links TRBV6-5 to TRBJ1-1; D remains ambiguous. V lost 4 bases to trimming and J lost 4 bases, with 10 bases between them. This CDR3 contains 13 residues. Per germline, CDR1 MNHEY and CDR2 SVGAGI. The CDR3 here is CASSWAHITEAFF. The CDR3 nucleotides read TGTGCCAGCAGTTGGGCGCATATCACTGAAGCTTTCTTT.

This chain links TRBV5-1 with TRBJ2-1; D may be TRBD2 (5 bases). CDR3 length equals 14 residues. The V and J ends lost 0 bases and 8 bases respectively, with 12 bases between them. The germline CDR1 and CDR2 sequences are SGHRS and YFSETQ. The CDR3 is CASSLAVAQDEQFF. The CDR3 region has the DNA TGCGCCAGCAGCTTGGCGGTAGCGCAAGATGAGCAGTTCTTC.

The chain combines TRBV15 with TRBJ2-1; D gene unclear. V was cut by 0 bases and J by 9 bases, with 12 bases left in between. The CDR3 consists of 14 residues. Germline values: CDR1 LNHNV, CDR2 YYDKDF (reference sequence). CDR3 region: CATSRDRTRSEQFF. In DNA form, the CDR3 reads TGTGCCACCAGCAGAGATCGTACGCGAAGTGAGCAGTTCTTC.

The V gene is TRBV3-1 (or the pseudogene TRBV3-2), the J gene TRBJ1-1; 7 bases are shared with TRBD1. The CDR3 consists of 16 residues. V lost 4 bases, J lost 1 base, and 9 bases stayed unmatched. Germline-derived CDR1 and CDR2 are LGHDT and YNNKEL (reference sequence). The chain's CDR3 is CASSPWTGRKNTEAFF. In DNA form, the CDR3 reads TGTGCCAGCAGCCCATGGACAGGACGGAAGAACACTGAAGCTTTCTTT.

The chain uses TRBV5-4 and TRBJ2-7; TRBD2 agrees at 8 bases. Germline V gene sequence: CDR1 SGHNT, CDR2 YYREEE (reference sequence). The CDR3 extends over 14 amino acids. Trimming took 0 bases from V and 6 from J; bases not matched to a gene: 5. CDR3 in DNA: TGTGCCAGCAGCTTGGCGGGAGGGCGCCGCGAGCAGTACTTC. It yields the protein CASSLAGGRREQYF.

The chain recombines TRBV18 with TRBJ1-2, with D maybe TRBD1 (6 bases). With 2 bases removed from V and 0 bases from J, the gap between germline ends came to 13 bases. CDR3 length equals 16 residues. Germline CDR1 and CDR2: KGHSH and LQKENI. The chain's CDR3 is CASSPSQGPANYGYTF. The CDR3 nucleotides read TGTGCCAGCTCACCATCCCAGGGGCCTGCTAACTATGGCTACACCTTC.

The rearrangement uses TRBV7-2 and TRBJ2-3, with 8 bases matching TRBD2. The CDR3 totals 15 residues. CDR1 SGHTA and CDR2 FQGNSA come from the germline V gene. Trimming took 2 bases from V and 6 from J; bases not matched to a gene: 7. Here the CDR3 reads CASSLLSGGTDTQYF. CDR3 bases: TGTGCCAGCAGCTTACTAAGCGGGGGTACTGATACGCAGTATTTT.

The rearrangement uses TRBV30 and TRBJ2-5, with 10 bases identical to TRBD1. The CDR3 is 16 amino acids. Per the germline V gene, CDR1 is GTSNPN and CDR2 is SVGIG (reference sequence). V gave up 1 base and J gave up 1 base; unmatched junction bases: 6. The CDR3 DNA follows: TGTGCCTGGAGTGCATGGGACAGGGGTGTCCAAGAGACCCAGTACTTC. Translated: CAWSAWDRGVQETQYF.

This chain connects TRBV10-1 to TRBJ2-3, with a tentative D call TRBD1 (5 bases). This CDR3 contains 17 residues. The germline V gene has CDR1 WNHNN and CDR2 SYGVQD (reference sequence). Trimming cost V 2 bases and J 0 bases, with 15 bases left between them. In nucleotides, the CDR3 is TGCGCCAGCAGTGAGAACATCGGGCAGGGTAGCACAGATACGCAGTATTTT. This codes for CASSENIGQGSTDTQYF.